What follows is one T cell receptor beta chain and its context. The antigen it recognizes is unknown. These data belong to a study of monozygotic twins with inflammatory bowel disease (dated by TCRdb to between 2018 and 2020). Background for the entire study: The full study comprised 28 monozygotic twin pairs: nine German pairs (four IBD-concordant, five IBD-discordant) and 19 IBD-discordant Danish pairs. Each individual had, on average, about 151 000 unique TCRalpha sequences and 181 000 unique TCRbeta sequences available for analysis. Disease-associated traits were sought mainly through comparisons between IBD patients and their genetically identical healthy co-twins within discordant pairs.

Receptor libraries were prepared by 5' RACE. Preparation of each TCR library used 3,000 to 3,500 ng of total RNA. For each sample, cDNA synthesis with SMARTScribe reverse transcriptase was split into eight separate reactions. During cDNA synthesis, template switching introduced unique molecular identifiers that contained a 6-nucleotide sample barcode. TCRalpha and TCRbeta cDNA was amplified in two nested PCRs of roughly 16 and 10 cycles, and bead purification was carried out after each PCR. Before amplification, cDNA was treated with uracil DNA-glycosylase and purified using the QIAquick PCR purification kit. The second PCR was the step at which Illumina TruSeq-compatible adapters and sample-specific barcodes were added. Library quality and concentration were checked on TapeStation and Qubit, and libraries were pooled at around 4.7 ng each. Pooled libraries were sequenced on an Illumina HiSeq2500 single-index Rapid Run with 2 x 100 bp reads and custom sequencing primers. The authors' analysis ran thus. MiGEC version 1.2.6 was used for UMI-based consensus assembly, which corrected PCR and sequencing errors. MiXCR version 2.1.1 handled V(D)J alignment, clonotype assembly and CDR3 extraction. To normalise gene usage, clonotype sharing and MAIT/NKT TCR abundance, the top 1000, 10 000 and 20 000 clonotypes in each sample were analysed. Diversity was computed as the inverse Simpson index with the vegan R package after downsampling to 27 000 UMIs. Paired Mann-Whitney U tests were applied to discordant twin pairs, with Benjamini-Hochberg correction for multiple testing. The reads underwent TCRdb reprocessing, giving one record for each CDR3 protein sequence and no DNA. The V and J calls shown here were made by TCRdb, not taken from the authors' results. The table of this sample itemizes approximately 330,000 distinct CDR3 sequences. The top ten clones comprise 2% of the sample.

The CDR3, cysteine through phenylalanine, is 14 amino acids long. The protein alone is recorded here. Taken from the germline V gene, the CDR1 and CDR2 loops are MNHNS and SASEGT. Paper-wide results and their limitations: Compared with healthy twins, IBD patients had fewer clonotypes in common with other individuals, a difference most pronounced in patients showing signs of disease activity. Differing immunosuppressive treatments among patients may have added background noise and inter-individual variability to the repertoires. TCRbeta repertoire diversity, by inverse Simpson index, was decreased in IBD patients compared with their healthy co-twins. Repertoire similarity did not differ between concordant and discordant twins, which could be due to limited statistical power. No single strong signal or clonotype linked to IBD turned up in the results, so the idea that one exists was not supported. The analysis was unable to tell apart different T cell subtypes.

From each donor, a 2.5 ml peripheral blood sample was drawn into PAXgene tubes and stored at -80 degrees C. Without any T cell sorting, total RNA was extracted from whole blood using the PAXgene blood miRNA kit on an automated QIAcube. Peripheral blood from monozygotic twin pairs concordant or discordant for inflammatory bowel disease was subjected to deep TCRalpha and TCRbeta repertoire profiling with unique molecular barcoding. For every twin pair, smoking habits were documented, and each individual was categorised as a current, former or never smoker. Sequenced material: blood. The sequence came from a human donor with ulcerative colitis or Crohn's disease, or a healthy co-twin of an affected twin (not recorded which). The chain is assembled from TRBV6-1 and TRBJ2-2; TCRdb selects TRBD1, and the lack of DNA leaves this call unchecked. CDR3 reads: CASKGTPNTGELFF.